One and the same sample provided the 17 T cell receptor beta chains below, sequenced in a study of blood T cells in healthy people across ages. Through a sample-barcoded 5' primer and a J-beta primer mix, a second PCR was run for roughly 6 to 12 cycles. TCRdb independently ran MiXCR on the 5' RACE reads; one entry per CDR3 protein. In the table there are about 680,000 distinct CDR3 sequences, about 52% of which are singletons. Sequencing used blood. The receptors derive from a woman aged 55-75 years in good health.

This clonotype was observed a handful of times. J is TRBJ2-5 and V is TRBV29-1, with 9 bases that match TRBD1. The trim removed 7 bases at V and 2 bases at J, leaving 5 bases unmatched. The CDR3 is 13 residues long. Germline V CDR1 and CDR2: SQVTM, ANQGSEA. CDR3 in amino acids: CSGGTGPQETQYF. The CDR3 DNA reads TGCAGCGGAGGGACAGGGCCACAAGAGACCCAGTACTTC.

This clonotype was observed a few times. This chain links TRBV27 with TRBJ2-3; D might be TRBD2 (6 bases). V was cut by 2 bases and J by 2 bases, with 14 bases left in between. Germline V gene sequence: CDR1 MNHEY, CDR2 SMNVEV (reference sequence). This CDR3 comprises 16 residues. Here the CDR3 DNA reads TGTGCCAGCAGTTTAGCGGGACTTGGGCCCACAGATACGCAGTATTTT. It codes for CASSLAGLGPTDTQYF.

The chain joins TRBV5-1 to TRBJ2-7; D is ambiguous. Germline CDR1 SGHRS, CDR2 YFSETQ. V was clipped by 4 bases and J by 3 bases, with 8 bases between them. The CDR3 covers 12 residues. The CDR3 sequence is CASSEVGYEQYF. Written as DNA, the CDR3 is TGCGCCAGCAGCGAGGTGGGCTACGAGCAGTACTTC.

The CDR3 nucleotides read TGTGCCAGCAGCTTAGCGCAGGGCTATGCCACAGATACGCAGTATTTT. It yields the protein CASSLAQGYATDTQYF. The chain couples TRBV7-9 to TRBJ2-3; possibly TRBD1 for D (5 bases). V lost 0 bases, J lost 2 bases, and 12 bases lay in between. Germline V CDR1 and CDR2: SEHNR, FQNEAQ (reference sequence). This CDR3 is built from 16 residues.

This clonotype has more than one count but fewer than ten. This rearrangement joins TRBV7-9 to TRBJ2-1; D is perhaps TRBD1 (6 bases). There are 19 residues in the CDR3. Per germline, CDR1 SEHNR and CDR2 FQNEAQ (reference sequence). The V and J ends lost 1 base and 5 bases respectively, with 24 bases between them. The CDR3, as DNA: TGTGCCAGCAGCTTAGTGGGGCCCCACACAGGGTACATCCACAATGAGCAGTTCTTC. It is translated as CASSLVGPHTGYIHNEQFF.

This clonotype has a single count. This chain uses TRBV5-1 with TRBJ2-1, with 10 bases matching TRBD2. This CDR3 comprises 14 residues. CDR1 is SGHRS, CDR2 YFSETQ, per germline. Trimming cost V 5 bases and J 7 bases; bases outside gene matches: 6. CDR3 region: CASRMTSGRNEQFF. CDR3 DNA: TGCGCCAGCAGAATGACTAGCGGGCGGAATGAGCAGTTCTTC.

This clonotype has just one count. The V and J genes are TRBV10-3 and TRBJ2-7; D might be TRBD1 or TRBD2, each matching 5 bases. The end of the DNA is better explained by TRBJ2-5, so the J call may be wrong. Germline lookup yields CDR1 ENHRY and CDR2 SYGVKD. CDR3 length equals 15 residues. The CDR3, as DNA: TGTGCCATCAGTGAGTCGGGACCCGGAGGTGAGACCCAGTACTTC. Protein sequence: CAISESGPGGETQYF.

This rearrangement joins TRBV6-2 or TRBV6-3 to TRBJ2-1; tentative D call: TRBD1 (5 bases). CDR1 MNHEY and CDR2 SVGEGT come from the germline V gene. The length of the CDR3 is 15 residues. The V end lost 6 bases, the J end lost 5 bases, and 17 bases lay between the germline ends. This chain's CDR3 is CASRETRAPHNEQFF. Written as DNA, the CDR3 is TGTGCCAGCAGAGAGACCAGGGCGCCCCACAATGAGCAGTTCTTC.

The rearrangement uses TRBV6-2 or TRBV6-3 and TRBJ1-2; perhaps TRBD1 as D (6 bases). V lost 2 bases and J 4 bases, leaving 20 bases between the germline ends. Germline CDR1 reads MNHEY; CDR2 reads SVGEGT. CDR3 length: 17 amino acids. CDR3 in amino acids: CASSYRTAFRPPYGYTF. CDR3 in DNA: TGTGCCAGCAGTTACAGGACAGCCTTCAGACCCCCCTATGGCTACACCTTC.

V is TRBV6-5 and J is TRBJ2-1; 11 nucleotides align to TRBD2. This CDR3 has 18 amino acids. The ends lost 2 bases at V and 1 base at J; junction bases unmatched: 7. Germline loops: CDR1 MNHEY, CDR2 SVGAGI. The DNA for the CDR3 is TGTGCCAGCAGTTACGCTAGCGGGAGGTTTAGTTCCTACAATGAGCAGTTCTTC. Its translation: CASSYASGRFSSYNEQFF.

This clonotype was seen a few times. This chain links TRBV12-3 or TRBV12-4 with TRBJ1-1; 7 nucleotides align to TRBD1. The V and J ends lost 1 base and 6 bases, in that order; junction bases with no gene match: 11. The CDR3 runs 16 residues. The CDR3 protein is CASSLGEGRGRSEAFF. The CDR3 DNA is TGTGCCAGCAGTTTAGGAGAGGGCAGGGGGAGGTCTGAAGCTTTCTTT.

This clonotype was found a few times. The rearrangement uses TRBV27 and TRBJ2-7, with D perhaps matching TRBD1 or TRBD2 (7 bases each). V shed 1 base and J shed 4 bases, with 23 bases lying between them. In germline, CDR1 is MNHEY, CDR2 SMNVEV (reference sequence). The CDR3 extends over 18 amino acids. The CDR3 protein is CASSLLARGGVLSYEQYF. CDR3 nucleotides: TGTGCCAGCAGTTTATTAGCCAGGGGGGGAGTGCTGAGTTACGAGCAGTACTTC.

The chain joins TRBV7-6 to TRBJ2-7; perhaps TRBD2 as D (5 bases). The V end lost 5 bases, the J end lost 7 bases, and 21 bases lay between the germline ends. The CDR3 consists of 15 residues. Germline CDR1 and CDR2: SGHVS and FNYEAQ. The CDR3 DNA follows: TGTGCCAGCAGCCCACGGAGCGGATACTACAATGAGCAGTACTTC. It specifies CASSPRSGYYNEQYF.

This clonotype was observed a handful of times. V gene TRBV5-1 combines with J gene TRBJ2-7, with D tentatively TRBD1 or TRBD2 (5 bases each). Trimming removed 2 bases at V and 4 bases at J, with 10 bases between. This CDR3 is built from 13 residues. Germline V lookup: CDR1 SGHRS, CDR2 YFSETQ. CDR3 amino acids: CASSFPEGYEQYF. The CDR3 DNA sequence: TGCGCCAGCAGCTTCCCCGAGGGGTACGAGCAGTACTTC.

In this sample, this clonotype turned up once. This chain joins TRBV20-1 and TRBJ2-1; 8 nucleotides line up with TRBD2. The V and J ends lost 2 bases and 3 bases, in that order; junction bases with no gene match: 9. CDR1 is DFQATT, CDR2 SNEGSKA, per germline (reference sequence). This CDR3 comprises 16 residues. CDR3 DNA: TGCAGTGCTAGAAGAGTTAGCGGGACTCACTACAATGAGCAGTTCTTC. Amino acid sequence: CSARRVSGTHYNEQFF.

In this sample, this clonotype turned up a few times. J is TRBJ2-1 and V is TRBV20-1; 8 bases match TRBD2. Germline CDR1 is DFQATT and CDR2 is SNEGSKA (reference sequence). J lost 1 base, V lost 7 bases, and 15 bases had no gene match. The CDR3 covers 17 residues. The CDR3: CSGAGTRVVRSYNEQFF. CDR3 sequence (DNA): TGCAGTGGTGCCGGGACTAGGGTAGTCCGGTCCTACAATGAGCAGTTCTTC.

The rearrangement joins TRBV28 to TRBJ1-2; D is possibly TRBD1 (6 bases). Trimming removed 2 bases from V and 8 bases from J, with 15 bases in between. CDR1 and CDR2 (germline): MDHEN, SYDVKM. This CDR3 has 14 amino acids. CDR3 protein: CASSLRGARRGYTF. The CDR3 DNA reads as TGTGCCAGCAGTTTACGGGGGGCGCGGCGAGGCTACACCTTC.